Listed below are T cell receptor beta chains from one sample, sequenced in a study of blood T cell repertoires in COVID-19. Using immunoSEQ multiplex PCR, the repertoire was profiled, and TCRdb retains in-frame clones only, with some absent. The sample shows a few hundred thousand clones, 80% to 90% of them seen only once. The sample taken for sequencing was PBMCs or T cells enriched from blood (not recorded which). Every receptor here comes from a young woman in a cohort exposed to, infected with or recovered from COVID-19 (not recorded which). CDR3s include the opening cysteine and the closing phenylalanine or tryptophan. D genes are given only for firm matches. A clone size is listed for some rows: how often the clone was seen (once, few, many), or a class if it is expanded.

J gene	CDR3 length	V gene	D gene	clone size	CDR3 DNA	CDR3 protein
TRBJ2-7	15	TRBV6-5	-	once	TGTGCCAGCAGTATTGACAGTTTAAGCTCCTACGAGCAGTACTTC	CASSIDSLSSYEQYF
TRBJ1-4	17	TRBV10-1	TRBD1	once	TGCGCCAGCAGTGAGGGGACAGGACGCCCAGGATATGAAAAACTGTTTTTT	CASSEGTGRPGYEKLFF
TRBJ1-6	14	TRBV5-4	-	-	TGTGCCAGCAGTTTGGACTTTTTGGTTTCACCCCTCCACTTT	CASSLDFLVSPLHF
TRBJ1-5	14	TRBV18	TRBD1	-	TGTGCCAGCTCACCCGAGACAGGGGTGTCGCCCCAGCATTTT	CASSPETGVSPQHF
TRBJ2-5	15	TRBV11-3	TRBD1	-	TGTGCCAGCAGCTTACGGACAGGGCGGGGAGAGACCCAGTACTTC	CASSLRTGRGETQYF
TRBJ1-1	13	TRBV9	TRBD1	once	TGTGCCAGCAGCGCCCTTGGGACAGGAGAAGCTTTCTTT	CASSALGTGEAFF
TRBJ2-1	19	TRBV14	TRBD2	-	TGTGCCAGCAGCCATGCACTAGCGGCATTCCGTAGAGACTACAATGAGCAGTTCTTC	CASSHALAAFRRDYNEQFF
TRBJ1-5	14	TRBV28	-	-	TGTGCCAGCAGTCCCCCAGGGGAGAATCAGCCCCAGCATTTT	CASSPPGENQPQHF
TRBJ1-1	14	TRBV7-3	TRBD1	-	TGTGCCAGCAGCTTAAATCCGGCGAGGGGGCGAGCTTTCTTT	CASSLNPARGRAFF
TRBJ1-5	19	TRBV3-1/TRBV3-2	-	-	TGTGCCAGCAGCCAAGATTTAAGATTGGGTACGGGGGTACCCCAGCCCCAGCATTTT	CASSQDLRLGTGVPQPQHF
TRBJ2-5	14	TRBV9	TRBD2	-	TGTGCCAGCAGCGCTTCGGGGGGGCCCGAGACCCAGTACTTC	CASSASGGPETQYF
TRBJ1-1	13	TRBV19	-	-	TGTGCCAGTTACGAGGGTCGGAACACTGAAGCTTTCTTT	CASYEGRNTEAFF
TRBJ1-1	15	TRBV28	TRBD1	-	TGTGCCAGCAGTCAAGGGGGACAGACGAACACTGAAGCTTTCTTT	CASSQGGQTNTEAFF
TRBJ2-1	14	TRBV25-1	TRBD2	-	TGTGCCAGCATGGCGGGAGGGTCCTACAATGAGCAGTTCTTC	CASMAGGSYNEQFF
TRBJ1-6	13	TRBV6-5	TRBD1	-	TGTGCCAGCAGGGGACAGAATAATTCGCCCCTCCACTTT	CASRGQNNSPLHF
TRBJ1-5	13	TRBV6-5	-	once	TGTGCCTCTGCCCCCCAGCGGGATCAGCCCCAGCATTTT	CASAPQRDQPQHF
TRBJ1-5	16	TRBV2	-	-	TGTGCCAGCAGTGAAGATAGGGGTGGTGGCAATCAGCCCCAGCATTTT	CASSEDRGGGNQPQHF
TRBJ1-3	13	TRBV2	-	-	TGTGCCAGCAGGCGGGAGTCTGGAAACACCATATATTTT	CASRRESGNTIYF
TRBJ1-2	13	TRBV18	-	few	TGTGCCAGCTCACCCGAGGGTAGCTATGGCTACACCTTC	CASSPEGSYGYTF
TRBJ2-1	16	TRBV3-1/TRBV3-2	TRBD2	-	TGTGCCAGCAGCCAAGATCACGCGGGGGGATACAATGAGCAGTTCTTC	CASSQDHAGGYNEQFF
TRBJ2-5	16	TRBV7-6	-	-	TGTGCCAGCAGCTTACAAGTTCCAACTGAGGGTGAGACCCAGTACTTC	CASSLQVPTEGETQYF
TRBJ1-5	15	TRBV11-2	-	-	TGTGCCAGCAGCTTAGCAGTTGGGGGGAATCAGCCCCAGCATTTT	CASSLAVGGNQPQHF
TRBJ1-1	13	TRBV5-1	-	few	TGCGCCAGCAGCTTTCCCTCGGACAGTGAAGCTTTCTTT	CASSFPSDSEAFF
TRBJ2-5	13	TRBV3-1/TRBV3-2	-	once	TGTGCCAGCAGCGCCCGGGGCCAAGAGACCCAGTACTTC	CASSARGQETQYF
TRBJ1-5	15	TRBV6-5	TRBD1	-	TGTGCCAGCAGTTACTCGAAGGGGGCGACTCAGCCCCAGCATTTT	CASSYSKGATQPQHF
TRBJ1-1	15	TRBV2	TRBD1	once	TGTGCCAGCAGAGAGCTGACAGGGGGCAACACTGAAGCTTTCTTT	CASRELTGGNTEAFF
TRBJ2-1	14	TRBV5-6	-	many	TGTGCCAGCAGCTTGTGGCCCTCTTACAATGAGCAGTTCTTC	CASSLWPSYNEQFF
TRBJ2-1	17	TRBV19	-	-	TGTGCCAGTAGTTCCTTTGAGGAGCTAAGCTCCTACAATGAGCAGTTCTTC	CASSSFEELSSYNEQFF
TRBJ2-5	19	TRBV7-9	TRBD2	-	TGTGCCAGCAGCTTAGAACCCGCCTGGACTAGCGGGAGGGGAGAGACCCAGTACTTC	CASSLEPAWTSGRGETQYF
TRBJ2-2	17	TRBV18	-	-	TGTGCCAGCTCACCCCTGGGGGCAGGGGCGATCACCGGGGAGCTGTTTTTT	CASSPLGAGAITGELFF
TRBJ1-6	13	TRBV7-8	-	-	TGTGCCAGCAGCTTAGACAGGGACTCACCCCTCCACTTT	CASSLDRDSPLHF
TRBJ2-1	15	TRBV2	TRBD2	-	TGTGCCAGCAGTGGGGGACTAGCGAAATACAATGAGCAGTTCTTC	CASSGGLAKYNEQFF
TRBJ2-1	14	TRBV27	TRBD1	-	TGTGCCAGCACGAGGACAGGGGGGTACAATGAGCAGTTCTTC	CASTRTGGYNEQFF
TRBJ1-6	15	TRBV7-9	-	-	TGTGCCAGCAGCTTAGTGAGCTCCTATAATTCACCCCTCCACTTT	CASSLVSSYNSPLHF
TRBJ1-1	13	TRBV29-1	-	-	TGCAGCGTTGAGATTGGGGGAGGGACTGAAGCTTTCTTT	CSVEIGGGTEAFF
TRBJ2-1	15	TRBV24-1	TRBD2	once	TGTGCCACCAGTGATGTGGGCGGGGGGGCCAATGAGCAGTTCTTC	CATSDVGGGANEQFF
TRBJ1-4	16	TRBV2	-	-	TGTGCCAGCTCACAGGGTTCCCTTTCGACTAATGAAAAACTGTTTTTT	CASSQGSLSTNEKLFF
TRBJ1-2	14	TRBV5-1	TRBD1	-	TGCGCCAGCAGCTTGGACAGGGGCATTTCTGGCTACACCTTC	CASSLDRGISGYTF
TRBJ2-7	14	TRBV11-1	TRBD1	-	TGTGCCAGCAGCCACAGGGGCCGAGTCTACGAGCAGTACTTC	CASSHRGRVYEQYF
TRBJ2-1	19	TRBV7-2	TRBD2	-	TGTGCCAGCAGCTCCAAGCGGGGGGGGACGATTAGCTCCTACAATGAGCAGTTCTTC	CASSSKRGGTISSYNEQFF
TRBJ1-1	14	TRBV14	-	-	TGTGCCAGCAGCCTCGGGTCTCACGGCACTGAAGCTTTCTTT	CASSLGSHGTEAFF
TRBJ1-5	16	TRBV4-1	-	once	TGCGCCAGCAGCCGGCAGGTGAGTCGAAGCAATCAGCCCCAGCATTTT	CASSRQVSRSNQPQHF
TRBJ2-7	14	TRBV11-3	-	-	TGTGCCAGCAGCTTAGATCTAGTCTCCTACGAGCAGTACTTC	CASSLDLVSYEQYF
TRBJ1-6	15	TRBV18	-	-	TGTGCCAGCTCGCCAACCGGGACTGAGAATTCACCCCTCCACTTT	CASSPTGTENSPLHF
TRBJ1-1	13	TRBV27	-	-	TGTGCCAGCAGTTTCCGCGGGAACACTGAAGCTTTCTTT	CASSFRGNTEAFF
TRBJ1-6	14	TRBV5-8	-	-	TGTGCCAGCAGCTTGGGACAAGGAAATTCACCCCTCCACTTT	CASSLGQGNSPLHF
TRBJ1-2	11	TRBV28	-	-	TGTGCCAGCAGTTTTGAGTATGGCTACACCTTC	CASSFEYGYTF
TRBJ1-1	14	TRBV10-3	-	-	TGTGCCATCAGAGGGGACACCTGGAACACTGAAGCTTTCTTT	CAIRGDTWNTEAFF
TRBJ1-4	15	TRBV7-6	TRBD1	-	TGTGCCAGCAGCCCGCAGGAGGGGGCTCAGGAAAAACTGTTTTTT	CASSPQEGAQEKLFF
TRBJ2-5	18	TRBV6-2/TRBV6-3	TRBD2	-	TGTGCCAGCAGTTACCAACAGGGACTAGCGGGAGCCAAAGAGACCCAGTACTTC	CASSYQQGLAGAKETQYF
TRBJ2-1	14	TRBV14	TRBD2	-	TGTGCCAGCAGCCAACGGCTAGCGGGAGGGTCGGCGTTCTTC	CASSQRLAGGSAFF
TRBJ2-1	17	TRBV9	TRBD2	-	TGTGCCAGCAGCGTAGTTGGTTCGGGAGGCCCAGGGAATGAGCAGTTCTTC	CASSVVGSGGPGNEQFF
TRBJ2-1	14	TRBV29-1	TRBD2	-	TGCAGCGTTCCCCTAGCGGGAGAGGACAATGAGCAGTTCTTC	CSVPLAGEDNEQFF
TRBJ1-2	16	TRBV4-2	-	-	TGTGCCAGCAGCCAAGAGCTGAGAACAGGACGTTATGGCTACACCTTC	CASSQELRTGRYGYTF